These T cell receptor beta chains were read from a single sample in a study of blood T cell repertoires in COVID-19. Repertoires were generated with immunoSEQ multiplex PCR, while TCRdb's copy carries only in-frame clones and drops some. The data contain about 170,000 clones, about 88% of them seen just once; the ten biggest clones take up approximately 24%. The specimen was peripheral blood. These receptors all come from a man in his sixties with acute or convalescent COVID-19. Both conserved end residues are part of each CDR3. A D gene is named only where the DNA matches it firmly. Some rows mark clone size as missing; the rest say once, few, many or name a class of expanded clone.

v_call: TRBV6-1
clone_size: -
d_call: -
j_call: TRBJ1-6
cdr3_aa: CASSEETWVGRNSPLHF
cdr3_nt: TGTGCCAGCAGTGAAGAGACTTGGGTCGGGAGGAATTCACCCCTCCACTTT

v_call: TRBV19
clone_size: once
d_call: -
j_call: TRBJ2-3
cdr3_aa: CASKGQDTQYF
cdr3_nt: TGTGCCAGTAAGGGGCAGGATACGCAGTATTTT

v_call: TRBV11-3
clone_size: -
d_call: TRBD2
j_call: TRBJ2-1
cdr3_aa: CASSLVIGGGYNEQFF
cdr3_nt: TGTGCCAGCAGCTTAGTAATTGGCGGGGGGTACAATGAGCAGTTCTTC

v_call: TRBV10-2
clone_size: -
d_call: -
j_call: TRBJ2-1
cdr3_aa: CASSEFAVDEQFF
cdr3_nt: TGCGCCAGCAGTGAGTTTGCTGTAGATGAGCAGTTCTTC

v_call: TRBV2
clone_size: -
d_call: -
j_call: TRBJ2-7
cdr3_aa: CASRSERYEQYF
cdr3_nt: TGTGCCAGCAGGTCCGAGAGGTACGAGCAGTACTTC

v_call: TRBV11-2
clone_size: -
d_call: -
j_call: TRBJ1-2
cdr3_aa: CASSPGGDSGYGYTF
cdr3_nt: TGTGCCAGCAGCCCGGGGGGCGACAGCGGCTATGGCTACACCTTC

v_call: TRBV5-6
clone_size: few
d_call: -
j_call: TRBJ1-2
cdr3_aa: CASSRNRYHYGYTF
cdr3_nt: TGTGCCAGCAGCAGGAACAGGTACCACTATGGCTACACCTTC

v_call: TRBV27
clone_size: -
d_call: TRBD1
j_call: TRBJ1-4
cdr3_aa: CATKDRGAFNEKLFF
cdr3_nt: TGTGCCACCAAGGACAGGGGAGCCTTTAATGAAAAACTGTTTTTT

v_call: TRBV9
clone_size: -
d_call: TRBD1
j_call: TRBJ2-5
cdr3_aa: CASSAQGAVSQETQYF
cdr3_nt: TGTGCCAGCAGCGCACAGGGGGCGGTATCACAGGAGACCCAGTACTTC

v_call: TRBV7-9
clone_size: few
d_call: -
j_call: TRBJ1-1
cdr3_aa: CASSLSLSEAFF
cdr3_nt: TGTGCCAGCAGCTTGTCCCTTTCTGAAGCTTTCTTT

v_call: TRBV5-1
clone_size: -
d_call: -
j_call: TRBJ2-5
cdr3_aa: CASSLEASSGETQYF
cdr3_nt: TGCGCCAGCAGCTTGGAGGCCAGTTCAGGGGAGACCCAGTACTTC

v_call: TRBV5-4
clone_size: -
d_call: -
j_call: TRBJ2-7
cdr3_aa: CASSWGDYEQYF
cdr3_nt: TGTGCCAGCAGCTGGGGGGACTACGAGCAGTACTTC

v_call: TRBV9
clone_size: -
d_call: TRBD2
j_call: TRBJ2-2
cdr3_aa: CASRGLAGGNTGELFF
cdr3_nt: TGTGCCAGCAGGGGACTAGCGGGAGGAAACACCGGGGAGCTGTTTTTT

v_call: TRBV5-1
clone_size: -
d_call: -
j_call: TRBJ2-1
cdr3_aa: CASRPGQSSYNEQFF
cdr3_nt: TGCGCCAGCAGACCCGGACAGAGCTCCTACAATGAGCAGTTCTTC

v_call: TRBV6-5
clone_size: -
d_call: -
j_call: TRBJ1-3
cdr3_aa: CASTSTGSMNTIYF
cdr3_nt: TGTGCCAGCACGTCGACAGGTTCTATGAACACCATATATTTT

v_call: TRBV30
clone_size: -
d_call: -
j_call: TRBJ1-2
cdr3_aa: CAWSRSTGYTF
cdr3_nt: TGTGCCTGGAGTCGGTCTACCGGCTACACCTTC

v_call: TRBV7-2
clone_size: -
d_call: -
j_call: TRBJ2-3
cdr3_aa: CASSLTQAQYF
cdr3_nt: TGTGCCAGCAGCCTGACCCAGGCGCAGTATTTT

v_call: TRBV9
clone_size: once
d_call: -
j_call: TRBJ1-1
cdr3_aa: CASSVALNTEAFF
cdr3_nt: TGTGCCAGCAGCGTAGCCTTGAACACTGAAGCTTTCTTT

v_call: TRBV9
clone_size: -
d_call: TRBD1
j_call: TRBJ1-2
cdr3_aa: CASSPRTGHGYTF
cdr3_nt: TGTGCCAGCAGCCCTAGGACAGGGCATGGCTACACCTTC

v_call: TRBV29-1
clone_size: -
d_call: -
j_call: TRBJ1-1
cdr3_aa: CSVFMEGRTEAFF
cdr3_nt: TGCAGCGTTTTTATGGAGGGGCGAACTGAAGCTTTCTTT

v_call: TRBV27
clone_size: -
d_call: -
j_call: TRBJ2-2
cdr3_aa: CASSLNPANTGELFF
cdr3_nt: TGTGCCAGCAGTTTAAATCCCGCGAACACCGGGGAGCTGTTTTTT

v_call: TRBV7-9
clone_size: -
d_call: -
j_call: TRBJ1-2
cdr3_aa: CASSFSRGHYGYTF
cdr3_nt: TGTGCCAGCAGCTTTTCCAGGGGTCACTATGGCTACACCTTC

v_call: TRBV6-6
clone_size: -
d_call: -
j_call: TRBJ1-2
cdr3_aa: CASKRAGSDYGYTF
cdr3_nt: TGTGCCAGCAAAAGGGCAGGGTCTGACTATGGCTACACCTTC

v_call: TRBV5-4
clone_size: -
d_call: TRBD2
j_call: TRBJ2-7
cdr3_aa: CASSLPRLAGSDEQYF
cdr3_nt: TGTGCCAGCAGCTTACCTAGACTAGCGGGATCGGACGAGCAGTACTTC

v_call: TRBV9
clone_size: -
d_call: TRBD2
j_call: TRBJ2-1
cdr3_aa: CASSVNILTSGAYNEQFF
cdr3_nt: TGTGCCAGCAGCGTCAACATTTTGACTAGCGGAGCCTACAATGAGCAGTTCTTC

v_call: TRBV6-6
clone_size: -
d_call: -
j_call: TRBJ1-6
cdr3_aa: CASSYSRGGDSPLHF
cdr3_nt: TGTGCCAGCAGTTACTCGAGAGGGGGGGATTCACCCCTCCACTTT

v_call: TRBV6-5
clone_size: -
d_call: TRBD1
j_call: TRBJ2-5
cdr3_aa: CASRKTGGETQYF
cdr3_nt: TGTGCCAGCAGAAAGACAGGGGGAGAGACCCAGTACTTC

v_call: TRBV24-1
clone_size: once
d_call: TRBD1
j_call: TRBJ2-7
cdr3_aa: CATSGGPGQGLDEQYF
cdr3_nt: TGTGCCACCAGTGGGGGACCGGGACAGGGGTTGGACGAGCAGTACTTC